The rows below give T cell receptor beta chains drawn from one sample of a study of graft-versus-host responses after intestinal transplantation. No antigen has been identified for these receptors. Sequencing was performed with immunoSEQ multiplex PCR; in TCRdb, only in-frame clones are kept and a portion is missing. The sample consists of 130,000 to 150,000 clones, around nine tenths of them appearing once. Sequences were derived from unstimulated CD4+ T cells sorted from spleen or lymph node cells, sampled before intestinal transplant. The receptors shown here come from a human donor who received an intestinal transplant. The CDR3 runs from the conserved cysteine through the conserved F or W. The D gene is left open where the match is weak. Size is omitted from some rows. Given values are once, few, many or a class for expanded clones.

j_gene | d_gene | v_gene | abundance | CDR3aa | CDR3nt
TRBJ1-1 | NA | TRBV5-5 | NA | CASSLTDIQNTEAFF | TGTGCCAGCAGCTTGACGGACATCCAGAACACTGAAGCTTTCTTT
TRBJ2-1 | NA | TRBV9 | NA | CASSARINNERFF | TGTGCCAGCAGCGCGCGGATAAACAATGAGCGGTTCTTC
TRBJ1-4 | NA | TRBV5-4 | NA | CASSRTGGGPTEKLFF | TGTGCCAGCAGCAGGACTGGTGGCGGACCGACTGAAAAACTGTTTTTT
TRBJ2-2 | TRBD2 | TRBV7-3 | NA | CASSLRGGNTGELFF | TGTGCCAGCAGCCTCCGGGGGGGCAACACCGGGGAGCTGTTTTTT
TRBJ2-2 | NA | TRBV18 | NA | CASSPGQLNTGELFF | TGTGCCAGCTCACCAGGGCAGCTGAACACCGGGGAGCTGTTTTTT
TRBJ2-3 | NA | TRBV9 | NA | CASSFSWGSTDTQYF | TGTGCCAGCAGCTTTAGCTGGGGTAGCACAGATACGCAGTATTTT
TRBJ1-1 | TRBD1 | TRBV6-6 | NA | CASSLGTGNTEAFF | TGTGCCAGCAGTTTGGGGACAGGGAACACTGAAGCTTTCTTT
TRBJ1-2 | NA | TRBV19 | NA | CASTSTVLNYGYTF | TGTGCCAGTACTTCGACCGTCCTCAACTATGGCTACACCTTC
TRBJ2-5 | NA | TRBV6-6 | NA | CASSYLETQYF | TGTGCCAGCAGTTATCTGGAGACCCAGTACTTC
TRBJ2-7 | NA | TRBV4-3 | NA | CASSQAPASGSTRYEQYF | TGCGCCAGCAGCCAAGCCCCCGCGAGCGGTTCTACCCGCTACGAGCAGTACTTC
TRBJ1-2 | NA | TRBV7-8 | NA | CASSDNRVHYGYTF | TGTGCCAGCAGCGATAACAGGGTACACTATGGCTACACCTTC
TRBJ1-2 | NA | TRBV15 | NA | CATSGGLYYGYTF | TGTGCCACCAGCGGGGGACTCTACTATGGCTACACCTTC
TRBJ1-5 | NA | TRBV4-1 | NA | CASSQEFGLRPQHF | TGCGCCAGCAGCCAAGAGTTCGGTTTACGGCCCCAGCATTTT
TRBJ2-7 | NA | TRBV7-2 | NA | CASSPVGGAHYEQYF | TGTGCCAGCAGCCCGGTGGGGGGGGCGCACTACGAGCAGTACTTC
TRBJ2-1 | NA | TRBV10-3 | NA | CAISDGTARSSYNEQFF | TGTGCCATCAGTGATGGAACAGCCCGGAGCTCCTACAATGAGCAGTTCTTC
TRBJ2-7 | TRBD2 | TRBV9 | NA | CASSLRLAGVDEQYF | TGTGCCAGCAGCTTACGACTAGCGGGAGTTGACGAGCAGTACTTC
TRBJ1-2 | TRBD1 | TRBV28 | NA | CASSLYTVRQGANYGYTF | TGTGCCAGCAGTTTATACACTGTTCGACAGGGGGCTAACTATGGCTACACCTTC
TRBJ1-1 | NA | TRBV5-1 | once | CASSLETLREAFF | TGCGCCAGCAGCTTGGAGACCCTGAGGGAAGCTTTCTTT
TRBJ1-4 | TRBD1 | TRBV28 | NA | CASSFKGAWEKLFF | TGTGCCAGCAGTTTTAAGGGGGCCTGGGAAAAACTGTTTTTT
TRBJ2-3 | TRBD1 | TRBV19 | NA | CASSIPGQANEMDTQYF | TGTGCCAGTAGTATCCCGGGACAGGCGAATGAGATGGATACGCAGTATTTT
TRBJ2-1 | NA | TRBV5-1 | NA | CASSLGQSYNEQFF | TGCGCCAGCAGCTTGGGACAATCCTACAATGAGCAGTTCTTC
TRBJ2-7 | NA | TRBV28 | NA | CASKGEILDEQYF | TGTGCCAGCAAAGGGGAAATACTAGACGAGCAGTACTTC
TRBJ1-5 | NA | TRBV19 | NA | CASTEVISSNQPQHF | TGTGCCAGTACCGAGGTCATAAGTTCCAATCAGCCCCAGCATTTT
TRBJ1-2 | NA | TRBV5-4 | NA | CASSLGRFESYGYTF | TGTGCCAGCAGCCTCGGGCGGTTCGAATCGTATGGCTACACCTTC
TRBJ2-1 | TRBD2 | TRBV9 | NA | CASSVLWASGNEQFF | TGTGCCAGCAGCGTTCTTTGGGCTAGCGGAAATGAGCAGTTCTTC
TRBJ2-1 | TRBD2 | TRBV4-1 | once | CASSQEELAGFYNEQFF | TGCGCCAGCAGCCAAGAGGAACTAGCGGGATTCTACAATGAGCAGTTCTTC
TRBJ1-1 | NA | TRBV20-1 | NA | CSASYPLQAFF | TGCAGTGCTTCCTACCCCCTCCAGGCTTTCTTT
TRBJ2-3 | TRBD2 | TRBV7-2 | NA | CASSLERPSGRSTDTQYF | TGTGCCAGCAGCTTAGAACGACCTAGCGGGAGGTCCACAGATACGCAGTATTTT
TRBJ2-7 | TRBD2 | TRBV7-2 | NA | CASRAGGENEQYF | TGTGCCAGCAGAGCGGGAGGAGAGAACGAGCAGTACTTC
TRBJ1-1 | NA | TRBV7-3 | NA | CASSLSGYTEAFF | TGTGCCAGCAGCTTATCAGGGTATACTGAAGCTTTCTTT
TRBJ1-5 | NA | TRBV7-9 | NA | CASSLGGSAGRQPQHF | TGTGCCAGCAGCTTAGGAGGCAGCGCAGGCCGTCAGCCCCAGCATTTT
TRBJ2-7 | NA | TRBV10-3 | NA | CAIRGDWDSYEQYF | TGTGCCATCAGGGGGGACTGGGACTCCTACGAGCAGTACTTC
TRBJ1-4 | NA | TRBV28 | NA | CASSPGRPLKLFF | TGTGCCAGCAGCCCGGGACGGCCCTTGAAACTGTTTTTT
TRBJ2-7 | TRBD1 | TRBV28 | NA | CASDRGDYEQYF | TGTGCCAGCGACAGGGGGGACTACGAGCAGTACTTC
TRBJ1-5 | TRBD1 | TRBV19 | NA | CASRTQGAGGNQPQHF | TGTGCCAGTAGGACTCAGGGGGCGGGGGGCAATCAGCCCCAGCATTTT
TRBJ2-5 | TRBD2 | TRBV7-2 | NA | CASSLEGLAGGLTQYF | TGTGCCAGCAGCTTAGAGGGACTAGCGGGAGGATTGACCCAGTACTTC
TRBJ2-6 | TRBD2 | TRBV9 | NA | CASSVQGLAGGSAGANVLTF | TGTGCCAGCAGCGTCCAGGGACTAGCGGGAGGATCTGCTGGGGCCAACGTCCTGACTTTC
TRBJ1-1 | NA | TRBV6-1 | NA | CASTRGVEAFF | TGTGCCAGCACCCGAGGAGTTGAAGCTTTCTTT
TRBJ2-7 | TRBD2 | TRBV10-3 | few | CAIMTSGTDEQYF | TGTGCCATCATGACTAGCGGGACGGACGAGCAGTACTTC
TRBJ2-2 | NA | TRBV19 | NA | CASSIWGYAGELFF | TGTGCCAGTAGTATTTGGGGGTACGCCGGGGAGCTGTTTTTT
TRBJ2-1 | NA | TRBV7-3 | NA | CASSLFSPSARRWNEQFF | TGTGCCAGCAGCTTATTTTCCCCTTCCGCGAGGAGGTGGAATGAGCAGTTCTTC
TRBJ1-2 | NA | TRBV7-9 | NA | CASSLVGSMGHPNYGYTF | TGTGCCAGCAGCTTAGTGGGTTCGATGGGGCACCCTAACTATGGCTACACCTTC
TRBJ2-2 | NA | TRBV7-8 | NA | CASSPRWGEQNTGELFF | TGTGCCAGCAGCCCTAGGTGGGGTGAACAAAACACCGGGGAGCTGTTTTTT
TRBJ2-7 | TRBD1 | TRBV7-9 | few | CASRTGSYEQYF | TGTGCCAGCCGGACAGGTTCCTACGAGCAGTACTTC
TRBJ2-5 | TRBD2 | TRBV19 | NA | CASTLGGSFQETQYF | TGTGCCAGTACTCTCGGCGGGAGCTTCCAAGAGACCCAGTACTTC
TRBJ2-5 | NA | TRBV6-1 | NA | CASSEGREQYF | TGTGCCAGCAGTGAAGGAAGGGAGCAGTACTTC
TRBJ2-7 | NA | TRBV6-6 | NA | CASSPLAWAYEQYF | TGTGCCAGCAGTCCTCTGGCGTGGGCCTACGAGCAGTACTTC
TRBJ1-1 | NA | TRBV6-1 | NA | CASKITQNTEAFF | TGTGCCAGCAAAATAACACAGAACACTGAAGCTTTCTTT
TRBJ1-1 | TRBD1 | TRBV14 | NA | CASSPDRGRVTEAFF | TGTGCCAGCAGCCCTGACAGGGGGCGAGTCACTGAAGCTTTCTTT
TRBJ1-5 | NA | TRBV6-6 | NA | CASSYSGAQPQHF | TGTGCCAGCAGTTACTCGGGGGCGCAGCCCCAGCATTTT
TRBJ2-1 | NA | TRBV7-9 | NA | CASNPTRMAIANEQFF | TGTGCCAGCAACCCTACGCGGATGGCGATTGCCAATGAGCAGTTCTTC
TRBJ2-7 | TRBD2 | TRBV9 | NA | CASSSGISGTGKSGTSGITYEQYF | TGTGCCAGCAGCTCCGGCATCTCCGGGACAGGGAAGTCGGGGACTAGCGGGATAACCTACGAGCAGTACTTC
TRBJ2-1 | NA | TRBV7-9 | NA | CASSSARIGYNEQFF | TGTGCCAGCAGCTCAGCGCGAATCGGCTACAATGAGCAGTTCTTC
TRBJ1-5 | NA | TRBV19 | NA | CASSVVTGPQHF | TGTGCCAGTAGTGTTGTAACGGGACCCCAGCATTTT
TRBJ1-3 | NA | TRBV6-1 | NA | CASSHRQRSGNTIYF | TGTGCCAGCAGCCATCGACAGCGCTCTGGAAACACCATATATTTT
TRBJ2-5 | TRBD1 | TRBV5-1 | NA | CASSIPTGQETQYF | TGCGCCAGCAGCATCCCGACAGGGCAGGAGACCCAGTACTTC
TRBJ2-7 | NA | TRBV6-5 | NA | CASRPTGATYEQYF | TGTGCCAGCAGGCCTACCGGGGCCACCTACGAGCAGTACTTC
TRBJ1-1 | TRBD1 | TRBV5-1 | NA | CASSRDTGGDTEAFF | TGCGCCAGCAGCCGCGACACAGGGGGAGACACTGAAGCTTTCTTT
TRBJ2-3 | NA | TRBV5-1 | NA | CASSSTPGTPSTDTQYF | TGCGCCAGCAGCTCCACCCCCGGGACTCCTAGCACAGATACGCAGTATTTT